This T cell receptor (beta chain) emerged from a study of cytomegalovirus exposure and HLA in healthy donors. Study-level findings and limits: Sequencing likely produced, as an artifact, a cluster of highly shared sequence variants. Researchers catalogued 164 TCR beta chains as cytomegalovirus-associated. In presence/absence analyses, roughly uniform sequencing depth across donors was assumed.

A multiplex PCR was run with 60 Vbeta primers and 13 Jbeta primers. This table comes from immunoSEQ multiplex PCR, and its TCRdb copy is limited to in-frame clones, with some not included. This listing includes around 88,000 clones. Trimming cost V 5 bases and J 1 base; bases outside gene matches: 9. Germline V gene lookup returns CDR1 SGHAT and CDR2 FQNNGV. CDR3 length: 16 amino acids. Comments on this clone: Its target is not known.

Sequencing input: PBMCs. This chain uses TRBV11-2 with TRBJ2-7; 9 positions agree with TRBD1. The clonotype comes from a girl aged 5 to 17 in good health and CMV-seropositive. CDR3 region: CASSALRDRASYEQYF. In DNA, the CDR3 is TGTGCCAGCAGCGCCCTTAGGGACAGGGCGTCCTACGAGCAGTACTTC.